Listed below are T cell receptor beta chains from one sample, sequenced in a study of monozygotic twins with cystic fibrosis. TCRdb's copy holds only in-frame clones and misses some; the assay was immunoSEQ multiplex PCR. The table includes roughly 32,000 clones, 90% to 98% detected once. Specimen: blood. These receptor sequences come from a girl aged 2-9 years with cystic fibrosis. CDR3s include the opening cysteine and the closing phenylalanine or tryptophan. A D gene is named only where the DNA matches it firmly. Where a row states a size, it is once, few, many or the class of an expanded clone; other rows omit it.

clone_size | j_call | cdr3_length | d_call | v_call | cdr3_nt | cdr3_aa
. | TRBJ2-3 | 14 | . | TRBV5-1 | TGCGCCAGCAGCTTGGGGACTAGCACAGATACGCAGTATTTT | CASSLGTSTDTQYF
. | TRBJ1-5 | 13 | . | TRBV7-9 | TGTGCCAGCAGCTTAACCTCAGGTCAGCCCCAGCATTTT | CASSLTSGQPQHF
. | TRBJ1-2 | 17 | TRBD1 | TRBV19 | TGTGCCAGTAGTAAGTCTTCCGGGACAGCTTTCGTCTATGGCTACACCTTC | CASSKSSGTAFVYGYTF
. | TRBJ1-1 | 16 | . | TRBV7-8 | TGTGCCAGCAGCTTAGCGCCCTGGATAGGAGACACTGAAGCTTTCTTT | CASSLAPWIGDTEAFF
. | TRBJ1-6 | 16 | TRBD1 | TRBV27 | TGTGCCAGCAGTTCCCGGGACAGGGGGCATAATTCACCCCTCCACTTT | CASSSRDRGHNSPLHF
once | TRBJ1-6 | 15 | TRBD1 | TRBV6-5 | TGTGCCAGCAGTTTATACGGACAGGGAAGTTCACCCCTCCACTTT | CASSLYGQGSSPLHF
. | TRBJ2-7 | 16 | . | TRBV5-1 | TGCGCCAGCAGCTTGGGGGCCACTAGCCTCTTCTACGAGCAGTACTTC | CASSLGATSLFYEQYF
. | TRBJ2-5 | 15 | . | TRBV27 | TGTGCCAGCAGTTGGAGCGTAGACACTAAAGAGACCCAGTACTTC | CASSWSVDTKETQYF
. | TRBJ2-1 | 15 | TRBD2 | TRBV29-1 | TGCAGCGTTGGGAACCCCTTAGCGGGAGCGACTGAGCAGTTCTTC | CSVGNPLAGATEQFF
. | TRBJ2-5 | 16 | TRBD2 | TRBV5-1 | TGCGCCAGCAGCATAACTAGCGGGAGCGGCCAAGAGACCCAGTACTTC | CASSITSGSGQETQYF
few | TRBJ1-3 | 12 | . | TRBV2 | TGTGCCACTGGAGGGCCCGGAAACACCATATATTTT | CATGGPGNTIYF
. | TRBJ2-7 | 13 | . | TRBV2 | TGTGCCAGCAGATTCGACAGCTCCTACGAGCAGTACTTC | CASRFDSSYEQYF
. | TRBJ2-7 | 16 | TRBD1 | TRBV7-9 | TGTGCCAGCAGCCGTTCAACAGGGGACAACCCCTACGAGCAGTACTTC | CASSRSTGDNPYEQYF
. | TRBJ2-1 | 16 | . | TRBV13 | TGTGCCAGCAGCTTAGATGGGGTGCTAGAAGTAAGTGGGCAGTTCTTC | CASSLDGVLEVSGQFF
. | TRBJ1-2 | 14 | TRBD1 | TRBV30 | TGTGCCTGGGAGGGGACAGGGGGTGGCTATGGCTACACCTTC | CAWEGTGGGYGYTF
. | TRBJ1-2 | 14 | . | TRBV4-1 | TGCGCCAGCAGCCAAGTAAAGCAGGCCGATGGCTACACCTTC | CASSQVKQADGYTF
. | TRBJ2-1 | 13 | TRBD2 | TRBV10-3 | TGTGCCGCGACTAGCGGGACATACAATGAGCAGTTCTTC | CAATSGTYNEQFF
. | TRBJ2-1 | 16 | . | TRBV11-3 | TGTGCCAGCAGCCCTGAACCGGTTATCGCCTACAATGAGCAGTTCTTC | CASSPEPVIAYNEQFF
. | TRBJ2-5 | 16 | . | TRBV5-6 | TGTGCCAGCAGCTTGATACGAGACCCTGTTCTCACGGCCCAGTACTTC | CASSLIRDPVLTAQYF
. | TRBJ2-3 | 14 | . | TRBV9 | TGTGCCAGCAGCCGACGGACTCTCGCAGATACGCAGTATTTT | CASSRRTLADTQYF
. | TRBJ2-3 | 16 | . | TRBV5-1 | TGCGCCAGCAGCCCCGGGCGGGATTCGGGCACAGATACGCAGTATTTT | CASSPGRDSGTDTQYF
. | TRBJ2-7 | 15 | TRBD2 | TRBV7-2 | TGTGCCAGCTCCGAGGCAAGCGGGAGAAGGAACGAGCAGTACTTC | CASSEASGRRNEQYF
. | TRBJ2-1 | 15 | TRBD2 | TRBV9 | TGTGCCAGCAGCGTTACTAGCGGGACCTACAATGAGCAGTTCTTC | CASSVTSGTYNEQFF
. | TRBJ1-2 | 15 | TRBD1 | TRBV29-1 | TGCAGCGCCGTAGTTGGGGACAGGGGGTTTTCTGGCTACACCTTC | CSAVVGDRGFSGYTF
. | TRBJ1-3 | 15 | . | TRBV15 | TGTGCCACCAGCAGAGATCCAGGAAAAGGAAACACCATATATTTT | CATSRDPGKGNTIYF
. | TRBJ2-1 | 15 | . | TRBV6-5 | TGTGCCAGCAGTTACTCGTTAAACTCCTACAATGAGCAGTTCTTC | CASSYSLNSYNEQFF
. | TRBJ2-1 | 15 | . | TRBV7-2 | TGTGCCAGCAGCTTGATTAGGGGGTCCTACAATGAGCAGTTCTTC | CASSLIRGSYNEQFF
. | TRBJ2-4 | 19 | TRBD2 | TRBV14 | TGTGCCAGCAGCCAAGAACCGACTAGCGGGATGGGAACCAAAAACATTCAGTACTTC | CASSQEPTSGMGTKNIQYF
. | TRBJ1-5 | 15 | . | TRBV2 | TGTGCCAGCAGTGAATTCGGAGGGAGCAATCAGCCCCAGCATTTT | CASSEFGGSNQPQHF
once | TRBJ1-4 | 14 | . | TRBV5-8 | TGTGCCAGCAGCCACGGGAGGGGAGATGAAAAACTGTTTTTT | CASSHGRGDEKLFF
. | TRBJ2-1 | 18 | TRBD2 | TRBV4-1 | TGCGCCAGCAGCCAAGGTTCCGTTCTAGCGGGGAGATACAATGAGCAGTTCTTC | CASSQGSVLAGRYNEQFF
. | TRBJ2-5 | 14 | . | TRBV2 | TGTGCCAGCAGTGGGGTGGCAGGGGAAGAGACCCAGTACTTC | CASSGVAGEETQYF
. | TRBJ2-1 | 12 | . | TRBV4-1 | TGCGCCAGCAGCCAACTGGGGGCTAGCCGGTTCTTC | CASSQLGASRFF
. | TRBJ1-2 | 12 | . | TRBV2 | TGTGCCAGCAGAGAGGACGCCCCGGGCTACACCTTC | CASREDAPGYTF
once | TRBJ1-1 | 11 | . | TRBV2 | TGTGCCAGCAGGGGGGGCACTGAAGCTTTCTTT | CASRGGTEAFF
. | TRBJ2-1 | 11 | . | TRBV5-1 | TGCGCTTCCGAGGGGGGAAATGAGCAGTTCTTC | CASEGGNEQFF
. | TRBJ2-6 | 15 | . | TRBV5-1 | TGCGCCAGCAGCTTTGACCGGGCTGGGGCCAACGTCCTGACTTTC | CASSFDRAGANVLTF
. | TRBJ1-2 | 14 | TRBD1 | TRBV6-9 | TGTGCCAGCAGTTTCCGGACAGGGGGGGGTGGCTACACCTTC | CASSFRTGGGGYTF
. | TRBJ2-7 | 14 | TRBD1 | TRBV19 | TGTGCCAGTATGGGACAGGGGACCTCGTACGAGCAGTACTTC | CASMGQGTSYEQYF
. | TRBJ2-3 | 18 | TRBD2 | TRBV7-9 | TGTGCCAGCAGCTTAGGGGTCTGGACTAGCGGCCTCACAGATACGCAGTATTTT | CASSLGVWTSGLTDTQYF
. | TRBJ2-3 | 16 | . | TRBV2 | TGTGCCAGCAGTGCGAGGCTAGCCAAGGGGAGGGATACGCAGTATTTT | CASSARLAKGRDTQYF
. | TRBJ1-3 | 15 | . | TRBV9 | TGTGCCAGCAGCGTAGGGGGGACCTCTGGAAACACCATATATTTT | CASSVGGTSGNTIYF
. | TRBJ1-5 | 13 | . | TRBV18 | TGTGCCAGCTCGGTAAAGGGTCCCCAGCCCCAGCATTTT | CASSVKGPQPQHF
. | TRBJ1-2 | 15 | . | TRBV4-1 | TGCGCCAGCAGCCAAGATTCTCGGGTATCCGTTGGCTACACCTTC | CASSQDSRVSVGYTF
. | TRBJ2-7 | 13 | . | TRBV19 | TGTGCCAGTGGGCCAGGTACCACCTACGAGCAGTACTTC | CASGPGTTYEQYF
. | TRBJ1-2 | 13 | TRBD1 | TRBV7-2 | TGTGCCAGCAGCTCGGGACAGTTCTATGGCTACACCTTC | CASSSGQFYGYTF
. | TRBJ1-2 | 15 | TRBD1 | TRBV6-1 | TGTGCCAGCAGTGGGTTGGGGACAGCTAACTATGGCTACACCTTC | CASSGLGTANYGYTF
. | TRBJ2-7 | 16 | TRBD2 | TRBV2 | TGTGCCAGCAGCCGCGGACTAGCGGGAGGTGCCTACGAGCAGTACTTC | CASSRGLAGGAYEQYF
. | TRBJ1-1 | 15 | . | TRBV19 | TGTGCCAGTAGTATAATGCAGGCCAAGAACACTGAAGCTTTCTTT | CASSIMQAKNTEAFF
. | TRBJ2-3 | 15 | . | TRBV9 | TGTGCCAGCAGCGTAGGCGGCAGCAGTACAGATACGCAGTATTTT | CASSVGGSSTDTQYF